Sequencing of this TCR beta chain was carried out in a study of T cell repertoires in ileal Crohn's disease. Study details: Every patient was operated on for stricturing (roughly 60%) or penetrating (approximately 40%) complications. TCRB immunosequencing input was five hundred nanograms of biopsy DNA per sample.

Time point reported: proximal margin of the surgical specimen (macroscopically non-inflamed). Sequencing was performed with immunoSEQ multiplex PCR; in TCRdb, only in-frame clones are kept and a portion is missing. The sample includes 5,500 to 9,000 clones, 72% of them seen just once. Germline V gene data show CDR1 as MNHNS and CDR2 as SASEGT. This CDR3 is built from 15 residues. V shed 3 bases and J shed 1 base, with 12 bases lying between them. The receptor's source is an adult with Crohn's disease. Sequenced sample: ileal tissue. This rearrangement joins TRBV6-1 to TRBJ2-5; no definite D call. As DNA, the CDR3 is TGTGCCAGCAGTGACCCAAGTTTTTTCCAAGAGACCCAGTACTTC. Translated, it gives CASSDPSFFQETQYF.